The 20 T cell receptor beta chains below were found in one sample sequenced in a study of cytomegalovirus exposure and HLA in healthy donors. 60 Vbeta and 13 Jbeta primers were used in PCR. Only in-frame clones appear in the TCRdb table, and some are missing; sequencing was by immunoSEQ multiplex PCR. Of 200,000 or so clones in the sample, roughly 80% were seen once. What was sequenced was PBMCs. The receptors originated from a boy between 10 and 17 years old in good health and CMV-seronegative.

The V call is TRBV5-1, the J call TRBJ2-1; 7 bases are shared with TRBD2. V lost 5 bases, J lost 7 bases, and 9 bases stayed unmatched. This CDR3 has 14 residues. The germline CDR1 and CDR2 sequences are SGHRS and YFSETQ. The CDR3 sequence is CASRDWGGRNEQFF. In DNA, the CDR3 is TGCGCCAGCAGGGATTGGGGCGGGAGAAATGAGCAGTTCTTC.

CDR3 sequence: CASLKAGTDTQYF. Written as DNA, the CDR3 is TGTGCCAGCTTAAAGGCGGGTACAGATACGCAGTATTTT. This chain connects TRBV28 to TRBJ2-3; TRBD2 is a possible D gene (5 bases). Germline assignment: CDR1 MDHEN and CDR2 SYDVKM. The CDR3 contains 13 residues. V dropped 8 bases and J dropped 3 bases, with 12 bases sitting between them. Full variable domain (remainder filled in from reference TRBV28 and TRBJ2-3): DVKVTQSSRYLVKRTGEKVFLECVQDMDHENMFWYRQDPGLGLRLIYFSYDVKMKEKGDIPEGYSVSREKKERFSLILESASTNQTSMYLCASLKAGTDTQYFGPGTRLTVL.

This rearrangement joins TRBV28 to TRBJ1-2; D is undetermined. V gave up 1 base and J gave up 8 bases, with 17 bases separating them. The CDR3 consists of 15 residues. Germline V gene sequence: CDR1 MDHEN, CDR2 SYDVKM. Here the CDR3 reads CASSLFSLPGGGYTF. The CDR3 DNA sequence: TGTGCCAGCAGTTTATTTTCCCTCCCGGGAGGCGGCTACACCTTC.

V gene TRBV9 combines with J gene TRBJ2-7, with D uncertain. The CDR3 runs to 13 residues. The germline CDR1 and CDR2 sequences are SGDLS and YYNGEE. The V end lost 0 bases, the J end lost 6 bases, and 10 bases lay between the germline ends. As DNA, the CDR3 is TGTGCCAGCAGCGTAGACCTACTAAGCGAGCAGTACTTC. This gives the protein CASSVDLLSEQYF.

This clone was recorded only once. The chain uses TRBV19 and TRBJ1-2; 8 bases are a match to TRBD1. The ends lost 6 bases at V and 1 base at J; junction bases unmatched: 10. CDR3 length: 16 residues. From germline, CDR1 is LNHDA and CDR2 SQIVND (reference sequence). The CDR3 region is CASSQSRTGFNYGYTF. CDR3 DNA: TGTGCCAGTAGCCAATCTCGGACAGGGTTTAACTATGGCTACACCTTC.

This clone has more than one count but fewer than ten. CDR3 DNA: TGTGCCAGCAGCCCGACTGGAGAGACCCAGTACTTC. It codes for CASSPTGETQYF. The chain couples TRBV7-6 to TRBJ2-5; D not resolved. With 5 bases removed from V and 4 bases from J, the gap between germline ends came to 8 bases. Germline V gene sequence: CDR1 SGHVS, CDR2 FNYEAQ. There are 12 residues in the CDR3.

The chain links TRBV18 to TRBJ2-5, with TRBD1 as a possible D gene (6 bases). V shed 0 bases and J shed 5 bases, with 22 bases lying between them. Germline values: CDR1 KGHSH, CDR2 LQKENI. CDR3 length: 18 amino acids. The CDR3 here is CASSPPLIGDKVEETQYF. The DNA of the CDR3 is TGTGCCAGCTCACCACCGCTCATCGGGGACAAAGTAGAGGAGACCCAGTACTTC.

The chain links TRBV5-1 to TRBJ1-3, with D tentatively TRBD1 (5 bases). CDR1 SGHRS and CDR2 YFSETQ come from the germline V gene. The CDR3 covers 15 residues. Trimming removed 2 bases at V and 1 base at J, with 10 bases between. The CDR3 nucleotides are TGCGCCAGCAGCTTAGAGGCAGGGTCTGGAAACACCATATATTTT. It specifies CASSLEAGSGNTIYF.

V gene TRBV6-1 combines with J gene TRBJ2-7; TRBD1 might be the D (5 bases). V shed 3 bases and J shed 0 bases, with 12 bases lying between them. The germline V gene encodes CDR1 MNHNS and CDR2 SASEGT. The CDR3 is made up of 15 amino acids. CDR3 region: CASSEVIRDSYEQYF. CDR3 coding DNA: TGTGCCAGCAGTGAGGTGATCAGGGACTCCTACGAGCAGTACTTC.

J is TRBJ1-1 and V is TRBV5-8; 8 bases agree with TRBD1. The CDR3 has 17 residues. Germline assignment: CDR1 SGHTS and CDR2 YDEGEE. The J segment lost 4 bases and the V segment lost 2 bases, leaving 13 bases of the junction unmatched. CDR3 sequence reads: CASSFGQGGPLGTEAFF. The CDR3 coding sequence is TGTGCCAGCAGCTTCGGACAGGGAGGCCCTTTGGGCACTGAAGCTTTCTTT.

This clone occurred once. This chain connects TRBV28 to TRBJ1-5, with D perhaps matching TRBD1 (6 bases). CDR1 and CDR2 from the germline V gene are MDHEN and SYDVKM. Trimming took off 9 bases at V and 2 bases at J, with 14 bases between the two ends. The CDR3 sequence is 14 residues long. This CDR3 reads CASEQGGGNQPQHF. CDR3 sequence (DNA): TGTGCCAGTGAACAGGGTGGGGGCAATCAGCCCCAGCATTTT.

This clone was counted a few times. The same CDR3 is also encoded by other DNA sequences in this sample. The V call is TRBV6-5, the J call TRBJ1-2; D possibly corresponds to TRBD1 (5 bases). The V end lost 5 bases, the J end lost 5 bases, and 6 bases lay between the germline ends. The CDR3 spans 11 residues. CDR1 MNHEY and CDR2 SVGAGI come from the germline V gene. This CDR3 reads CASSPGYGYTF. The CDR3 DNA is TGTGCCAGCAGTCCAGGGTATGGCTACACCTTC.

V is TRBV13 and J is TRBJ2-7, with D perhaps TRBD2 (6 bases). CDR1 PRHDT and CDR2 FYEKMQ come from the germline V gene (reference sequence). V lost 5 bases, J lost 3 bases, and 17 bases lay in between. CDR3 length: 15 residues. This CDR3 is CASSPRRAGIYEQYF. Written as DNA, the CDR3 is TGTGCCAGCAGCCCCAGGAGGGCAGGGATCTACGAGCAGTACTTC.

J is TRBJ1-1 and V is TRBV2; D unresolved. Germline CDR1 reads SNHLY; CDR2 reads FYNNEI. This CDR3 comprises 14 residues. The V and J ends lost 2 bases and 2 bases respectively, with 9 bases between them. The CDR3 region is CASSELVTNTEAFF. Here the CDR3 DNA reads TGTGCCAGCAGTGAACTGGTTACAAACACTGAAGCTTTCTTT.

The J gene is TRBJ2-1, the V gene TRBV6-5; 9 bases agree with TRBD2. Germline V CDR1 and CDR2: MNHEY, SVGAGI. Germline trimming cut 6 bases from V and 10 bases from J; bases unmatched to any gene: 10. This CDR3 is 14 amino acids long. The CDR3 region has the DNA TGTGCCAGCAGGGAGACTAGCGGTACGAAGGAGCAGTTCTTC. Translation: CASRETSGTKEQFF.

The rearrangement links TRBV28 to TRBJ2-7; 7 bases match TRBD2. The CDR3 spans 14 residues. The trim removed 1 base at V and 4 bases at J, leaving 4 bases unmatched. CDR1 is MDHEN, CDR2 SYDVKM, per germline. The CDR3 loop reads CASSLLGGSYEQYF. CDR3 in DNA: TGTGCCAGCAGTTTATTGGGAGGGTCGTACGAGCAGTACTTC.

This clone has only one observation. The gene calls are TRBV2 and TRBJ1-1, with TRBD1 identical over 8 bases. CDR3 length equals 15 residues. Germline V gene lookup returns CDR1 SNHLY and CDR2 FYNNEI. The V segment lost 8 bases and the J segment 1 base; nucleotides outside the gene matches: 9. CDR3 sequence: CASAGTGLSNTEAFF. The CDR3 DNA reads as TGTGCCAGCGCCGGGACAGGACTATCGAACACTGAAGCTTTCTTT.

The chain couples TRBV10-2 to TRBJ1-6; D might be TRBD1 (5 bases). Germline V lookup: CDR1 WSHSY, CDR2 SAAADI. V lost 6 bases and J 7 bases, leaving 7 bases between the germline ends. This CDR3 is built from 12 residues. The CDR3 region has the DNA TGCGCCAGCAGGGGGCGCAATTCACCCCTCCACTTT. Its translation: CASRGRNSPLHF.

The chain recombines TRBV1 with TRBJ2-7; the DNA was not compared with TRBD2, the D call given in the table. TRBV1 is a documented pseudogene. The CDR3 contains 14 residues. The CDR3 region has the DNA TGCACCAGGAAGGGGCGGGAGGAGGCGTACGAGCAGTACTTC. Protein: CTRKGREEAYEQYF.

This clone was observed a handful of times. The chain is built from TRBV28 and TRBJ1-1, with D unclear. Germline loops: CDR1 MDHEN, CDR2 SYDVKM. The CDR3 has 13 residues. The V gene lost 4 bases and the J gene lost 6 bases, with 12 bases spanning the gap. CDR3 sequence (DNA): TGTGCCAGCAGTTCCCCCCATTTTGCTGAAGCTTTCTTT. It codes for CASSSPHFAEAFF.